What follows is one T cell receptor beta chain and its context. The target antigen is unknown. J gave up 3 bases and V 5 bases, and 4 bases lay outside the gene matches. The germline CDR1 and CDR2 sequences are MDHEN and SYDVKM. The CDR3 extends over 15 amino acids. Using immunoSEQ multiplex PCR, the repertoire was profiled, and TCRdb retains in-frame clones only, with some absent. Counted here are fewer than 150,000 clones, approximately 90% occurring once; the ten biggest clones make up under 9%. The data are from a study of T cell responses to AZD1222 COVID-19 vaccine. Overall study findings and caveats: Donors skewed white British and female; clonal diversity was possibly underestimated.

The V gene is TRBV28, the J gene TRBJ2-3; 11 bases are a match to TRBD2. The origin of this receptor is an adult who received the AZD1222 COVID-19 vaccine. The material sequenced was peripheral blood, taken 28 days after the second AZD1222 dose. The CDR3 region has the DNA TGTGCCAGCAGTGGGGGACTAGCGGAGACAGATACGCAGTATTTT. Amino acids: CASSGGLAETDTQYF.